The following is a T cell receptor (beta chain) sequence with its context. The CDR3 sequence is 16 residues long. Germline V lookup: CDR1 KGHSH, CDR2 LQKENI. V gave up 6 bases and J gave up 1 base; unmatched junction bases: 9. These data are taken from a study of shared clonotypes between healthy human individuals. Across the whole study: Each donor's CD4 naive and CD4 memory cells filled three plates apiece, CD8 naive two, and CD8 memory one.

Partitioning of CD4+ cells yielded a CD45RA+ naive subset and a CD45RA-negative memory subset. Genomic DNA of every subset was divided equally among multiple immunoSEQ plates. TCRdb keeps only in-frame clones here, not all; method: immunoSEQ multiplex PCR. The sample lists about 1 million clones, approximately 78% seen once, with about 0.52% in the top ten. This clonotype was obtained from a man younger than 35 in good health. Some clones in this sample may be carry-over from other donors' samples. The chain is built from TRBV18 and TRBJ2-5, with TRBD1 matching 9 bases. The source material was memory CD4+ T cells from PBMCs. Sample subset: CD45RA-negative fraction. The CDR3 DNA reads TGTGCCAGCTCGCCCGGGACAGGGATCTCCCAAGAGACCCAGTACTTC. Protein: CASSPGTGISQETQYF.